This entry concerns a single T cell receptor (beta chain). This specimen comes from a study of blood T cell repertoires in COVID-19. About the study: COVID-19 samples collected from the United States, Italy and Spain covered acute and convalescent phases. T cells, B-cell-depleted T cells, or PBMCs provided the cDNA or gDNA that served as material.

Authors' analysis steps: How many nucleated cells were present was estimated from reference gene primer amplification. Sequencing was performed with immunoSEQ multiplex PCR; in TCRdb, only in-frame clones are kept and a portion is missing. From that table come the V and J calls and clone size; the DNA was used to work out D and trimming. This sample carries roughly 110,000 clones, around 90% of them seen once, and the ten largest clones take over 4%. The sample consisted of peripheral blood. This clonotype was sampled from a woman between 45 and 65 years old with acute or convalescent COVID-19.

The CDR3 DNA is TGTGCTAGTGGTAAGACACTTTCCACAGATACGCAGTATTTT. It codes for CASGKTLSTDTQYF. The rearrangement uses TRBV12-5 and TRBJ2-3; no clear D. V lost 5 bases and J lost 2, with 11 bases in between. The CDR3 runs 14 residues. Germline CDR1 and CDR2: LGHNT and FRNRAP.